The 6 T cell receptor beta chains presented below share a single source sample, sequenced in a study. Each CDR3 protein is one row after TCRdb ran MiXCR on the RT-PCR reads. The sample includes about 700,000 distinct CDR3 sequences, about 14% of them seen just once. The sample consisted of memory CD4+ T cells from blood. The receptor source for this set is a female donor in good health, serving as a healthy control.

The rearrangement joins TRBV4-3 to TRBJ1-6; 7 bases map to TRBD1. Germline V gives CDR1 LGHNA, CDR2 YSLEER. V lost 4 bases and J lost 9; bases outside the gene matches: 18. The CDR3 loop spans 18 amino acids. The CDR3 nucleotides are TGCGCCAGCAGCCCCGGGACAGCCCAATCAGGCCCTGCTTCACCCCTCCACTTT. Its protein product is CASSPGTAQSGPASPLHF.

A few counts support this clonotype. The rearrangement uses TRBV6-2 or TRBV6-3 and TRBJ1-2; D gene unclear. This CDR3 is 11 amino acids long. Germline CDR1 reads MNHEY; CDR2 reads SVGEGT. V lost 6 bases and J 9 bases, leaving 11 bases between the germline ends. As DNA, the CDR3 is TGTGCCAGCAGGGATCTAGGGAGCTACACCTTC. Its translation is CASRDLGSYTF.

A few counts support this clonotype. V usage is TRBV7-2 and J usage is TRBJ1-2; the match to TRBD1 covers 7 bases. V lost 4 bases to trimming and J lost 8 bases; unmatched junction nucleotides: 4. The CDR3 loop spans 12 amino acids. Germline V gives CDR1 SGHTA, CDR2 FQGNSA. CDR3 nucleotide sequence: TGTGCCAGCAGCTCAGGGGGGGTGGGCTACACCTTC. Translated: CASSSGGVGYTF. The entire variable domain, with the rest obtained from reference TRBV7-2 and TRBJ1-2, is as follows: GAGVSQSPSNKVTEKGKDVELRCDPISGHTALYWYRQSLGQGLEFLIYFQGNSAPDKSGLPSDRFSAERTGGSVSTLTIQRTQQEDSAVYLCASSSGGVGYTFGSGTRLTVV.

Many counts were recorded for this clonotype. The V call is TRBV27, the J call TRBJ2-3; 9 positions agree with TRBD2. The CDR3 extends over 16 amino acids. Germline V gene data show CDR1 as MNHEY and CDR2 as SMNVEV (reference sequence). V lost 5 bases, J lost 4 bases, and 10 bases stayed unmatched. The CDR3 here is CASSPRKLAGADTQYF. CDR3 DNA: TGTGCCAGCAGTCCCCGAAAATTAGCGGGAGCAGATACGCAGTATTTT.

This clonotype was recorded many times. The chain employs TRBV6-5 and TRBJ1-2; 8 bases match TRBD1. J gave up 0 bases and V 7 bases, and 7 bases lay outside the gene matches. The CDR3 consists of 15 residues. CDR1 and CDR2 (germline): MNHEY, SVGAGI. The DNA of the CDR3 is TGTGCCAGCAATCGACAGGGGAGTCCTAACTATGGCTACACCTTC. It yields the protein CASNRQGSPNYGYTF.

This clonotype was observed at least ten times. The chain joins TRBV20-1 to TRBJ1-2; 7 bases match TRBD1. This CDR3 region has 16 residues. The ends lost 5 bases at V and 5 bases at J; junction bases unmatched: 17. Germline values: CDR1 DFQATT, CDR2 SNEGSKA (reference sequence). The CDR3: CSAGRPPTGTAYGYTF. Written as DNA, the CDR3 is TGCAGTGCTGGGCGACCACCAACCGGGACAGCTTATGGCTACACCTTC.